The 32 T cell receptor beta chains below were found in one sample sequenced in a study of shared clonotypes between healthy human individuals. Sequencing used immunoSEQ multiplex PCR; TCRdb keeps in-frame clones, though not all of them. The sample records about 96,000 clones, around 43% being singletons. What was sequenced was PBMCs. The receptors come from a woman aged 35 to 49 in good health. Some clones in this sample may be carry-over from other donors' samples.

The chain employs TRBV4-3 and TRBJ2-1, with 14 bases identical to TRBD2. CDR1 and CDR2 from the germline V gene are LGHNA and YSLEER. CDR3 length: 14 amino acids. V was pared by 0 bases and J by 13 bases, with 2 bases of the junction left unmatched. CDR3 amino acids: CASSQDGTSGSQFF. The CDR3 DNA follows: TGCGCCAGCAGCCAAGATGGGACTAGCGGGAGTCAGTTCTTC.

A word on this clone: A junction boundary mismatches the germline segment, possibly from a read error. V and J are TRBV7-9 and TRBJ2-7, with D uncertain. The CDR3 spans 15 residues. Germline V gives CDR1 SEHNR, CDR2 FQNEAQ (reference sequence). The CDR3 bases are TGTGTCAGCAGCTTAGATCGTTTGAGACCCTACGAGCAGTACTTC. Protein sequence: CVSSLDRLRPYEQYF.

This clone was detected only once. This chain's CDR3 is CASSPRTSEYYEQYF. Written as DNA, the CDR3 is TGTGCCAGCAGTCCCCGGACTAGCGAATACTACGAGCAGTACTTC. This chain connects TRBV27 to TRBJ2-5; TRBD2 matches at 9 bases. The end of the DNA fits TRBJ2-7 better, so the J call may be wrong. CDR3 size: 15 residues. Per germline, CDR1 MNHEY and CDR2 SMNVEV (reference sequence).

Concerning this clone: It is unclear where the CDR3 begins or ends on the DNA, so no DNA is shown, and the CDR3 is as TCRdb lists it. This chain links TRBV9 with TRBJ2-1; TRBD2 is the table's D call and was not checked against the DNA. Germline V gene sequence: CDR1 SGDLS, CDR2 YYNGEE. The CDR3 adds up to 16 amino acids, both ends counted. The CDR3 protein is CASSVGPGTSGREEFF.

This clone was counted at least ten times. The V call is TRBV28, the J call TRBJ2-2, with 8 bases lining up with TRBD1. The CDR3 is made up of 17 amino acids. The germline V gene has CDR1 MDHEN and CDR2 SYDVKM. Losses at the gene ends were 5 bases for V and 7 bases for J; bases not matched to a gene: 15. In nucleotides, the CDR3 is TGTGCCAGCAGTAAAGGGGCGGACAGGGACGTTGGCGGGGAGCTGTTTTTT. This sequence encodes CASSKGADRDVGGELFF.

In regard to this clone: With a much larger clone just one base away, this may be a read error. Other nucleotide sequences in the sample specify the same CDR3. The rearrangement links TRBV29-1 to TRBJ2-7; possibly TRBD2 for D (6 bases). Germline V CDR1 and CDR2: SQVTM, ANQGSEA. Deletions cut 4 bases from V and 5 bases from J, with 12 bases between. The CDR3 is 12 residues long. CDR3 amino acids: CSVAAGTNEQYF. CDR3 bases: TGCAGCGTTGCGGCGGGGACGAACGAGCAGTACTTC.

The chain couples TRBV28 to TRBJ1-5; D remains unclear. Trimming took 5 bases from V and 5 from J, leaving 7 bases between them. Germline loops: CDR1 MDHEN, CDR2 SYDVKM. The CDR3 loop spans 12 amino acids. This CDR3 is CASSPADQPQHF. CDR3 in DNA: TGTGCCAGCAGTCCTGCGGATCAGCCCCAGCATTTT.

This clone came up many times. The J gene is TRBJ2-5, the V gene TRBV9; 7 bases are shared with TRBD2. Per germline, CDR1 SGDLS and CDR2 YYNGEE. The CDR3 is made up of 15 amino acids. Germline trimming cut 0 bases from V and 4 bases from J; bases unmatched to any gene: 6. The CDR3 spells CASSVATGTTETQYF. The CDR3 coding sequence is TGTGCCAGCAGCGTAGCTACGGGGACTACAGAGACCCAGTACTTC.

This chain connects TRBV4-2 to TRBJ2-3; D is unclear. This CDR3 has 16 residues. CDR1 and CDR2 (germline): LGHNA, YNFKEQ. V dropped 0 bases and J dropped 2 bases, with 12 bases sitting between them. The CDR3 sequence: CASSQEPLPFTDTQYF. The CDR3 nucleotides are TGTGCCAGCAGCCAAGAACCCCTCCCTTTCACAGATACGCAGTATTTT.

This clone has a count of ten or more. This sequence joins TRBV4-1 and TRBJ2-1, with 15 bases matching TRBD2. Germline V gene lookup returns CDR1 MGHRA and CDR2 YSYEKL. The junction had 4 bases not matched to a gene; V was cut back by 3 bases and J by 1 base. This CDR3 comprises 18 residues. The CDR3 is CASSHGLAGGKSYNEQFF. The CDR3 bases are TGCGCCAGCAGCCACGGACTAGCGGGAGGGAAATCCTACAATGAGCAGTTCTTC.

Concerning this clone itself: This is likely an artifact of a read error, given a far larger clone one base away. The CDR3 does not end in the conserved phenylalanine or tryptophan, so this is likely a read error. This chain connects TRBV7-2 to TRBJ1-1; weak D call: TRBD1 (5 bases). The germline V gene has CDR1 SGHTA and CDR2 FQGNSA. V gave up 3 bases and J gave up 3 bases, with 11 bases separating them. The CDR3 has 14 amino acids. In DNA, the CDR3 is TGTGCCAGCAGCTTCCAGGGTTTTGACACTGAAGCTTTCCTT. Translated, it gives CASSFQGFDTEAFL.

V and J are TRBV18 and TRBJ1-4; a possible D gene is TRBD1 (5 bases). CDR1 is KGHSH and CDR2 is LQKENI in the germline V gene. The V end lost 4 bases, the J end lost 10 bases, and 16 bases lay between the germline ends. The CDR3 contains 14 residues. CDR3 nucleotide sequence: TGTGCCAGCTCACGGGACGCAAATGAGGGAAAACTGTTTTTT. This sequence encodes CASSRDANEGKLFF.

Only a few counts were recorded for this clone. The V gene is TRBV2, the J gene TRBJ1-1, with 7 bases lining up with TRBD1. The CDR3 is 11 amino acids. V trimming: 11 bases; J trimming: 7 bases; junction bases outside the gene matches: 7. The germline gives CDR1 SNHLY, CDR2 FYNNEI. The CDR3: CAGDRAFEAFF. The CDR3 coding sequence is TGTGCCGGCGACAGGGCCTTTGAAGCTTTCTTT.

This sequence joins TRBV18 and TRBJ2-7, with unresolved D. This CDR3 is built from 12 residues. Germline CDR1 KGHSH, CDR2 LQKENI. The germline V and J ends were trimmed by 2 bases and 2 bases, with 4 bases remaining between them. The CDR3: CASSPRTYEQYF. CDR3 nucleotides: TGTGCCAGCTCACCAAGGACCTACGAGCAGTACTTC.

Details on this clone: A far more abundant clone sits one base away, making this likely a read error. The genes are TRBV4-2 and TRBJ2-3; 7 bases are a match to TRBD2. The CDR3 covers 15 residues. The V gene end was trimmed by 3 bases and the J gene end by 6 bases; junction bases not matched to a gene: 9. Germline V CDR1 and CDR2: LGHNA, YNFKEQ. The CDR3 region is CASSQDMGGRDTQYF. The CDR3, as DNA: TGTGCCAGCAGCCAGGACATGGGAGGGAGGGATACGCAGTATTTT.

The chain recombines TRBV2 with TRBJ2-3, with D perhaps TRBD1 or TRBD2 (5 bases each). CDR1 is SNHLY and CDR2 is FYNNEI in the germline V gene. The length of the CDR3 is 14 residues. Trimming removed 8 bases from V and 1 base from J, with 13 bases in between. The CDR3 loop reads CASVRDHGTDTQYF. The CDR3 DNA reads TGTGCCAGCGTTAGGGACCACGGCACAGATACGCAGTATTTT. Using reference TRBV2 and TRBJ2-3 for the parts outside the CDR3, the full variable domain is EPEVTQTPSHQVTQMGQEVILRCVPISNHLYFYWYRQILGQKVEFLVSFYNNEISEKSEIFDDQFSVERPDGSNFTLKIRSTKLEDSAMYFCASVRDHGTDTQYFGPGTRLTVL.

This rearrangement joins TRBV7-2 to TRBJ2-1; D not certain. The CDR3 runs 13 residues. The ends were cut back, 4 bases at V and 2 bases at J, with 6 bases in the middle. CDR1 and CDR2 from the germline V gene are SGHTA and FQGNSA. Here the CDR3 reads CASSSNAYNEQFF. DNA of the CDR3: TGTGCCAGCAGCTCTAATGCCTACAATGAGCAGTTCTTC.

CDR3 amino acids: CASSGRTQNTEAFF. CDR3 sequence (DNA): TGTGCCAGCAGTGGCCGCACCCAGAACACTGAAGCTTTCTTT. The V call is TRBV9, the J call TRBJ1-1; D unresolved. The V and J ends lost 5 bases and 1 base respectively, with 12 bases between them. Germline V gene data show CDR1 as SGDLS and CDR2 as YYNGEE. This CDR3 region has 14 residues.

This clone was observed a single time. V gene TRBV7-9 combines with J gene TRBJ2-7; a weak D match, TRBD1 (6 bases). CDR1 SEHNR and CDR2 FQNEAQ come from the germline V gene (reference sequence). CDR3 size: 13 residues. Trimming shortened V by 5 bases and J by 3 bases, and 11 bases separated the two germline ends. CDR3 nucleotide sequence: TGTGCCAGCAGCCCCGGGACACGCTACGAGCAGTACTTC. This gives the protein CASSPGTRYEQYF.

CDR3 protein: CASSRGWRGTQYF. CDR3 nucleotide sequence: TGTGCCAGCAGTCGTGGCTGGCGGGGGACCCAGTACTTC. V gene TRBV6-1 combines with J gene TRBJ2-5; maybe TRBD2 (6 bases). This CDR3 region has 13 residues. V was cut by 5 bases and J by 7 bases, with 14 bases left in between. Per the germline V gene, CDR1 is MNHNS and CDR2 is SASEGT.

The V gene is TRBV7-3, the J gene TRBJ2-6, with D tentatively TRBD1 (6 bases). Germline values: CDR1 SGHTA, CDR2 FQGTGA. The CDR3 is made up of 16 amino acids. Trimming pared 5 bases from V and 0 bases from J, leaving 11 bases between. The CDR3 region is CASSPQQGSGANVLTF. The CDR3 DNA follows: TGTGCCAGCAGCCCACAACAGGGCTCTGGGGCCAACGTCCTGACTTTC.

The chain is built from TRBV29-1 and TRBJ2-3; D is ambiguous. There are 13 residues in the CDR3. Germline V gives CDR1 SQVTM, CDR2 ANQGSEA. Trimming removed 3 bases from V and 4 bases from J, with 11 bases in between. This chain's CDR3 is CSVEFYPPDTQYF. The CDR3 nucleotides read TGCAGCGTTGAGTTTTACCCCCCAGATACGCAGTATTTT.

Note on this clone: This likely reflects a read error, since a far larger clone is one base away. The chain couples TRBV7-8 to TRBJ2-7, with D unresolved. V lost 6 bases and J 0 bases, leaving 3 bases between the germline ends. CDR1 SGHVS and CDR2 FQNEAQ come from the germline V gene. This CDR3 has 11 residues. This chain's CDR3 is CASRDSYEQYF. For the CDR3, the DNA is TGTGCCAGCAGGGACTCCTACGAGCAGTACTTC.

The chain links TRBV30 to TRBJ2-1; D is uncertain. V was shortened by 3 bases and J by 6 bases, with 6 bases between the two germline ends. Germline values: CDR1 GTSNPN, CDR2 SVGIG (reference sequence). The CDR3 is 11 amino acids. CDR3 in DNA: TGTGCCTGGAGCCCTAGCAATGAGCAGTTCTTC. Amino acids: CAWSPSNEQFF.

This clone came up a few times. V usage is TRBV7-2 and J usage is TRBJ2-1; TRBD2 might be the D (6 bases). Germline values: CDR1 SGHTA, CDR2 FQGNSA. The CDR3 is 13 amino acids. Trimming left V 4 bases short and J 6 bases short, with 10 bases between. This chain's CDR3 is CASSSTTSNEQFF. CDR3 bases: TGTGCCAGCAGCTCCACGACTAGCAATGAGCAGTTCTTC.

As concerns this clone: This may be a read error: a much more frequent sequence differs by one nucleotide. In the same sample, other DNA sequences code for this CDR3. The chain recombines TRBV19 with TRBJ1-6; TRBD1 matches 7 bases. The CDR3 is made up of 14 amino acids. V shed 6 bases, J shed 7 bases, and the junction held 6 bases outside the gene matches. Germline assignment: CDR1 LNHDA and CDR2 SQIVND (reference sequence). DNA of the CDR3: TGTGCCAGTAGCGTGACAGGGCGAAATTCACCCCTCCACTTT. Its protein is CASSVTGRNSPLHF.

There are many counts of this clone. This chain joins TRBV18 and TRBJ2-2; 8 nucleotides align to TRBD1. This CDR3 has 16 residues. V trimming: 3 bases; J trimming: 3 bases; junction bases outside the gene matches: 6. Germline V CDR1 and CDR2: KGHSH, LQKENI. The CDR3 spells CASSPQGARDTGELFF. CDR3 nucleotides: TGTGCCAGCTCACCGCAGGGGGCTCGGGACACCGGGGAGCTGTTTTTT.

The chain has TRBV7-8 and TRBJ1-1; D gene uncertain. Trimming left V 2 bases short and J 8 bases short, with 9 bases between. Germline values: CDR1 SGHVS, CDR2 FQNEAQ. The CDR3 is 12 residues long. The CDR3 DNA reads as TGTGCCAGCAGCTTATTGGTAGGGGAAGCTTTCTTT. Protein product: CASSLLVGEAFF.

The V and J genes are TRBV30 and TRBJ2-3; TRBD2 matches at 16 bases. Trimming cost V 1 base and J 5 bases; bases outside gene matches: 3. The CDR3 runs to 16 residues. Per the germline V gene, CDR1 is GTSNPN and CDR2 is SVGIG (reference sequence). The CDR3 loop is CAWSAGLAGGLDTQYF. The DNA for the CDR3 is TGTGCCTGGAGTGCGGGACTAGCGGGAGGGCTAGATACGCAGTATTTT.

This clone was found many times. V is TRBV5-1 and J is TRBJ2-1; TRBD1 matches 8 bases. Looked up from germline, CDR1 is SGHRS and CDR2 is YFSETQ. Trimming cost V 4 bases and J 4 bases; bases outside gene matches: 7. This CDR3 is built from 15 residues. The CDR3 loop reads CASSPRQGRYNEQFF. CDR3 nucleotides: TGCGCCAGCAGCCCAAGACAGGGGAGATACAATGAGCAGTTCTTC.

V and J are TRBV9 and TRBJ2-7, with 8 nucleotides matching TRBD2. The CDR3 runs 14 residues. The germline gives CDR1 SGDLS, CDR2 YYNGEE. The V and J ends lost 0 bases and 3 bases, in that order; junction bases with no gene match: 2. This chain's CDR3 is CASSVAGGFYEQYF. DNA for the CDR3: TGTGCCAGCAGCGTAGCGGGAGGGTTCTACGAGCAGTACTTC.

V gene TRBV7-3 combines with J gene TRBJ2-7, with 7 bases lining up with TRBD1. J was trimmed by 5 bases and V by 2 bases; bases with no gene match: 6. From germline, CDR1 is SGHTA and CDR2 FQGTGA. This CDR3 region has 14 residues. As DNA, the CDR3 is TGTGCCAGCAGCTTAGGCGGACAGGCGGACGAGCAGTACTTC. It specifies CASSLGGQADEQYF. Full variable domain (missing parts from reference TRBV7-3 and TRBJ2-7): GAGVSQTPSNKVTEKGKYVELRCDPISGHTALYWYRQSLGQGPEFLIYFQGTGAADDSGLPNDRFFAVRPEGSVSTLKIQRTERGDSAVYLCASSLGGQADEQYFGPGTRLTVT.